This paragraph reports one T cell receptor beta chain. Its target antigen remains unknown. Base qualities are not at hand, and no much larger clone is one base apart. This entry is derived from a study of cytomegalovirus exposure and HLA in healthy donors (TCRdb year 2017). Some background on the complete study: An earlier analysis of under 600 of the donors reported about 290 Gb of sequence data and some 120 million unique TCR beta sequences from some 180 million T cells. All discovery cohort repertoires had been generated on a single sequencing platform. In a later analysis, previously published TCR beta repertoires from 670 or so donors were re-analyzed and high-resolution HLA genotyping was added so that TCR occurrence patterns could be studied. Among 350 to 400 genotyped donors of the cohort, an average of approximately 250,000 unique TCR beta nucleotide sequences were sequenced per donor, roughly 20% of them non-productive. Along with the approximately 650-subject first cohort, a separate validation cohort of over 90 different subjects was used. The genetic ancestry cluster associated with self-reported Caucasian donors included about 81% of the roughly 410 genotyped donors. Using immunosequencing, the study profiled T cell repertoires from about 610 subjects and related those repertoires to cytomegalovirus serostatus. Roughly 310 gigabases of sequencing data and some 85 million unique TCR sequences were included in an early release covering about 620 HLA-typed donors. HLA typing included class I and class II loci at four-digit resolution. The number of donors typed differed by locus, with about 629-640 for A, B, C, DRB1 and DQB1, more than 500 for DQA1, about 610 for DPA1, and roughly 450 for DPB1. In a later genetic analysis, genome-wide SNP genotypes for about three fifths of the roughly 670 donors were used, and that subset was treated as a discovery cohort. A few DR-DQ haplotypes were treated as single units for association and clustering because of strong linkage in the cohort. The aim of the study was to test whether cataloging public T cell receptors could identify signatures of past pathogen exposure. The study combined high-throughput TCR immunosequencing, statistical association of individual TCRs with disease status, and machine learning to predict cytomegalovirus infection status. In the later analysis, no new phenotypic data were used to find candidate immune exposures; instead, reliance was placed on TCR beta sequences and their occurrence across donors. In an earlier analysis of 587 of the donors, high-throughput TCR beta sequencing was used to judge whether each TCR beta V gene segment behaved as functional or pseudogenic. Donor age, sex, ethnicity and CMV serostatus were collected together with the repertoire data. What the authors observed across the whole study: Because HLA typing was unavailable for some donors at each locus, only the typed subset was used in association tests. CMV serostatus was the only immune exposure information available for the cohort. A later genetic analysis associated a missense DCLRE1C variant with V-gene and J-gene trimming of TCR beta chains, and an independent cohort replicated the association. A later analysis found that HLA-associated TCR beta chains were more clonally expanded and had lower generation probabilities than equally common non-associated chains. Most TCR sequences were seen in very few donors, while some public TCRs were found in many individuals. Because counts were too low, approximately 15 rarely observed V segments, including chromosome 9 orphons, were excluded from the earlier analysis of 587 of the donors. According to a later genetic analysis, donors in an Asian-associated ancestry cluster had fewer N-insertions in productive TCRs than the approximately 690-donor mean. In vitro tests confirmed that a few of the cytomegalovirus-associated TCR beta chains recognize cytomegalovirus antigens. In a later analysis, TCR association rates were found to vary across HLA loci, with the most associated TCRs seen for DRB1 alleles and the fewest for HLA-C alleles. Cytomegalovirus status was reported to be diagnosed by the classifier with high specificity and sensitivity in both the original and validation cohorts. In a later analysis, several top co-occurrence clusters were reported to appear linked to parvovirus B19, influenza, CMV and Epstein-Barr virus. When HLA alleles, especially DR and DQ, strongly co-occurred, TCR associations were difficult to assign to individual alleles. A cluster of highly shared sequence variants was judged likely to represent a technical artifact of the sequencing pipeline. Correlated functional status among segregating V segments might be attributable to linkage disequilibrium, but an unknown experimental factor could not be ruled out. In a later analysis, most CMV-associated TCR beta chains were found to appear HLA-restricted, with HLA associations seemingly driven largely by CMV exposure. Because the 87-base-pair reads could not distinguish some IMGT-functional V segments, including TRBV6-2 and TRBV6-3, those segments were excluded. In the study, approximately 160 TCR beta chains were listed as associated with cytomegalovirus. Only TCR beta chains were sequenced in this cohort, and the absence of alpha or paired-chain data limited detectable features. A further reported finding was that TCR beta sequences accurately predicted the HLA-A and HLA-B alleles for most subjects in the first cohort. In an earlier analysis of 587 of the donors, most TCR beta V segments were observed in productive rearrangements about 87% or about 30% of the time, broadly matching IMGT annotations. The presence/absence analyses assumed that sequencing depth was roughly uniform across donors, and that assumption may not be true. At a false discovery rate of 0.05, a later analysis linked some 17,000 TCR beta sequences to specific HLA alleles. The authors suggested that the approach could potentially be extended to other disease states and immunological phenotypes.

CDR1 is given as WNHNN and CDR2 as SYGVQD, both from the germline V gene (reference sequence). The CDR3 contains 15 residues, cysteine and phenylalanine counted. Of all the DNA, just the CDR3 is kept, 45 bases in frame from base 1. Trimming takes 2 bases from V and 5 bases from J, and the germline ends sit 16 bases apart. The protocol used for the library was the immunoSEQ multiplex PCR assay. For the multiplex PCR, a mixture combining 60 forward primers for TCR Vbeta segments and 13 reverse primers for TCR Jbeta segments was used. The CDR3 region of rearranged TCR beta genes was amplified from genomic DNA by a multiplex PCR assay. Amplified TCR beta libraries were sequenced as 87-base-pair reads on the Illumina HiSeq System. The original methods were these. A later analysis tallied approximately 87 million unique TCR beta chains across the 666 repertoires, and about 10 million of those chains were shared by two or more donors. Raw reads were error-corrected and collapsed into unique sequences with a nearest-neighbor algorithm that merged closely related sequences to remove PCR and sequencing errors. CDR3 sequences were aligned to IMGT reference sequences to assign V, D and J gene segments. For a sequence to be retained, at least a six-nucleotide match to both a V gene segment and a J gene segment was required. A rearrangement was called productive if the CDR3 had no stop codons and remained in frame with V and J, and every other rearrangement was called non-productive. CDR3 was defined according to IMGT convention as the region running from the second conserved V-encoded cysteine to the conserved J-encoded phenylalanine. The earlier analysis of 500 to 650 of the donors excluded any sequence lacking an unambiguous match to a single V gene segment. In an earlier analysis of approximately 560 of the donors, a V segment was called functional when productive rearrangements were above 56.7%, and segregating when the standard deviation between donors exceeded 5%. To diagnose cytomegalovirus status from the catalog of TCR beta chain sequences, a statistical classification framework was built. A later analysis assigned V and J genes by comparing TCR nucleotide sequences with IMGT/GENE-DB human TR gene sequences. Using the TCRdist pipeline, a later analysis assigned CDR3 sequences along with most-parsimonious VDJ recombination scenarios. In a later analysis, every TCR beta chain was defined by the combination of its CDR3 amino acid sequence and its V-gene family, and reads without a unique V-gene family were dropped. In a later analysis, fewer than 600 highly shared, low-generation-probability nucleotide sequences were removed to address suspected cross-contamination and a sequencing artifact. In a later analysis, a clonal expansion index for each public chain was calculated from normalized within-repertoire ranks of inferred template counts. A later analysis computed generation probabilities with a VDJ recombination model fitted to out-of-frame rearrangements, and checked the results against IGoR. Hypergeometric tests were used in a later analysis to score TCR-TCR, TCR-HLA and TCR-CMV co-occurrence, with a repertoire-size bias correction applied to the TCR pairs. To estimate false discovery rates, a later analysis permuted the HLA or CMV assignments 20 times. In a later analysis, co-occurring TCRs were grouped using DBSCAN, with TCRdist sequence similarity added in when clustering inside HLA-allele-positive subsets. Co-occurrence clustering excluded repertoires with fewer than 30,000 or more than 120,000 public chains, plus five with anomalous nucleotide sharing. TCRdb carries this immuneACCESS record with in-frame sequences only. Its versions omit some clonotypes, under half of them owing to an unresolved V gene in the studies checked, with the rest unexplained. The V and J calls and the clone size are those of that table, but D and trimming were determined from the DNA. Here the sample has just over 200,000 clones; approximately 70% occur a single time. The ten largest clones capture 2.6% of the sample.

The cohort comprised some 680 healthy bone marrow donors. All cohort members were sampled while nominally healthy, although unrecorded immune exposures were likely present. The donor tested CMV seropositive, placing the donor among the 289 seropositive members of the cohort. Every donor gave a peripheral blood sample, and the peripheral blood mononuclear cells from that sample were used for TCR beta sequencing. Genomic DNA was extracted from the blood cell samples with the Qiagen DNeasy Blood Extraction Kit. The specimen was PBMCs. This TCR derives from a man aged 40-49 years in good health and CMV-seropositive. The rearrangement combines TRBV10-1 with TRBJ2-7, with the D gene uncertain. The CDR3: CASSEERRIRHEQYF. The nucleotides are TGCGCCAGCAGTGAGGAAAGGCGTATCAGGCACGAGCAGTACTTC.